This section outlines one T cell receptor (beta chain) sequence together with its context. Which antigen it targets is not known. A much larger clonotype is one base distant, so this may be a read error. These data belong to a study of somatic reversion in DOCK8 deficiency (dated by TCRdb to about 2020). About the full investigation: In the study, T cell receptor beta repertoires were compared across three groups: DOCK8-deficient patients, DOCK8-revertant patients and healthy volunteers. The study investigated how somatic reversion of pathogenic DOCK8 variants alters lymphocyte differentiation and function in DOCK8 deficiency. The DOCK8-deficient patients included in the study had already been reported in previous work.

Study-wide findings and limitations: Whether whole blood or PBMCs served as the source material for each individual sample was not specified in the methods.

Blood for healthy controls was obtained from volunteer donors provided by blood services in Australia and France. Genomic DNA for TCR repertoire analysis was extracted from either whole blood samples or PBMCs. Library prep was done by multiplex PCR. TRB libraries were generated by one-step amplicon PCR from roughly 91 ng genomic DNA using EuroClonality-NGS primers. TRB amplicons were sequenced on Illumina MiSeq instruments with 2 x 250 bp version 2 chemistry. The published analysis was carried out like this. IMGT/HighV-QUEST was the tool used for both primary TRB sequence analysis and V(D)J annotation. VDJtools was used to assess repertoire diversity and composition after nonfunctional clones were removed and samples were downsampled for comparisons between samples. TCRdb applied fastp at Q25 and MiXCR to the public reads, then kept only in-frame beta chains. Each CDR3 protein gets just one entry, which takes the most common genes and DNA from the rows behind it. These V and J calls are TCRdb output, not the study's own analysis. Within this sample are approximately 2,500 distinct CDR3 sequences, with around a quarter of them counted one time only. 9% to 9.5% of the sample belongs to the ten largest clones.

CDR1 and CDR2 are drawn from the germline V gene: WSHSY, SAAADI. Its CDR3 holds 14 amino acids, cysteine through phenylalanine. Only the CDR3 DNA is retained, 42 bases long and in frame from the first base. The germline V and J ends show losses of 2 bases and 4 bases respectively, and no gene match explains 1 base of the junction. The V and J segments used are TRBV10-2 and TRBJ2-7; 11 of the junction bases match TRBD1. Sequencing was carried out using peripheral blood. This clonotype was obtained from a human donor in good health. This receptor has the CDR3 CASSEGTGGYEQYF. The sequenced DNA is TGCGCCAGCAGTGAGGGGACAGGGGGATACGAGCAGTACTTC.